These T cell receptor beta chains were read from a single sample in a study of PD-1 blockade in classical Hodgkin lymphoma. Clones were read by immunoSEQ multiplex PCR, and TCRdb kept only the in-frame ones, dropping some. Counted here are around 28,000 clones, about 86% occurring once; the ten biggest clones make up less than 0.5%. The sequencing here drew on CD4+ T cells from blood, taken before the fourth cycle of nivolumab. The source is a human donor with classical Hodgkin lymphoma. CDR3s include the opening cysteine and the closing phenylalanine or tryptophan. A D gene is named only where the DNA matches it firmly. Clone size is given for some rows only: seen once, a few or many times, or a class if the clone is expanded.

>TRBD1|TRBV2|TRBJ2-6|16|once
CASRRDRTSGANVLTF
TGTGCCAGCAGGCGGGACAGGACTTCTGGGGCCAACGTCCTGACTTTC
>TRBD2|TRBV10-3|TRBJ2-7|19|NA
CAISETPGLAGGGVYEQYF
TGTGCCATCAGTGAAACCCCGGGACTAGCGGGAGGGGGGGTCTACGAGCAGTACTTC
>NA|TRBV7-2|TRBJ2-1|15|NA
CASSLGFAAYNEQFF
TGTGCCAGCAGCTTAGGGTTCGCTGCCTACAATGAGCAGTTCTTC
>NA|TRBV6-1|TRBJ2-7|15|NA
CASSAGREAYYEQYF
TGTGCCAGCAGCGCAGGCAGGGAGGCCTACTACGAGCAGTACTTC
>NA|TRBV2|TRBJ1-1|13|NA
CASSASGNTEAFF
TGTGCCAGCAGTGCGAGCGGGAACACTGAAGCTTTCTTT
>TRBD1|TRBV7-9|TRBJ2-2|15|NA
CASSLPGGNTGELFF
TGTGCCAGCAGCTTACCAGGGGGCAACACCGGGGAGCTGTTTTTT
>NA|TRBV14|TRBJ2-5|15|NA
CASSQDRLGRETQYF
TGTGCCAGCAGCCAAGATCGGTTGGGGAGAGAGACCCAGTACTTC
>NA|TRBV6-5|TRBJ2-1|14|NA
CASKGDGAYNEQFF
TGTGCCAGTAAGGGGGACGGGGCCTACAATGAGCAGTTCTTC
>TRBD2|TRBV7-2|TRBJ2-3|17|NA
CASSLRPSGGAADTQYF
TGTGCCAGCAGCTTACGTCCTAGCGGGGGGGCCGCAGATACGCAGTATTTT
>TRBD2|TRBV6-1|TRBJ2-3|16|once
CASSARTSGSTDTQYF
TGTGCCAGCAGTGCCCGGACTAGCGGGAGCACAGATACGCAGTATTTT
>NA|TRBV18|TRBJ2-5|15|NA
CASSPGRGNQETQYF
TGTGCCAGCTCACCCGGGCGCGGGAACCAAGAGACCCAGTACTTC
>NA|TRBV5-5|TRBJ2-7|16|NA
CASSPTGEAGSYEQYF
TGTGCCAGCAGCCCCACAGGGGAGGCAGGTAGCTACGAGCAGTACTTC
>NA|TRBV10-2|TRBJ2-7|12|NA
CASRGDAYEQYF
TGCGCCAGCAGAGGGGATGCCTACGAGCAGTACTTC
>NA|TRBV29-1|TRBJ2-5|18|NA
CSVEDRTPGAWYQETQYF
TGCAGCGTTGAAGACAGGACCCCCGGTGCTTGGTACCAAGAGACCCAGTACTTC
>NA|TRBV5-1|TRBJ1-4|16|NA
CASSLAVDSLNEKLFF
TGCGCCAGCAGCTTGGCTGTGGACAGCCTTAATGAAAAACTGTTTTTT
>TRBD1|TRBV27|TRBJ2-7|17|once
CASGPGQGKLGAYEQYF
TGTGCCAGCGGGCCGGGACAGGGGAAGTTGGGGGCCTACGAGCAGTACTTC
>NA|TRBV28|TRBJ1-5|14|NA
CASSLLFSGQPQHF
TGTGCCAGCAGTTTATTGTTTTCGGGTCAGCCCCAGCATTTT
>NA|TRBV28|TRBJ1-5|15|NA
CASSGDTSGNQPQHF
TGTGCCAGCAGTGGGGACACGTCAGGCAATCAGCCCCAGCATTTT
>TRBD2|TRBV5-1|TRBJ2-7|17|few
CASSSGTSGSEGYEQYF
TGCGCCAGCAGCTCCGGGACTAGCGGGAGTGAGGGCTACGAGCAGTACTTC
>TRBD2|TRBV6-1|TRBJ2-7|15|NA
CASTQSPGRRDEQYF
TGTGCCAGCACCCAAAGCCCCGGGAGGAGGGACGAGCAGTACTTC
>NA|TRBV29-1|TRBJ2-7|14|NA
CSVEVGLPPGEQYF
TGCAGCGTTGAAGTAGGCCTCCCCCCTGGTGAGCAGTACTTC
>NA|TRBV7-3|TRBJ2-3|15|NA
CASSSGQPGMDTQYF
TGTGCCAGCAGTTCGGGGCAGCCGGGAATGGATACGCAGTATTTT
>TRBD1|TRBV5-6|TRBJ2-7|13|NA
CASSPGQTYEQYF
TGTGCCAGCAGCCCGGGACAGACATACGAGCAGTACTTC
>TRBD1|TRBV5-1|TRBJ1-1|14|NA
CASSPGQGDTEAFF
TGCGCCAGCAGCCCGGGGCAGGGGGACACTGAAGCTTTCTTT
>TRBD2|TRBV29-1|TRBJ2-2|16|NA
CSVDREGPRGTGELFF
TGCAGCGTTGACCGGGAGGGCCCCCGGGGGACCGGGGAGCTGTTTTTT
>NA|TRBV11-2|TRBJ1-1|13|NA
CASSYRQNTEAFF
TGTGCCAGCAGCTATCGACAGAACACTGAAGCTTTCTTT
>TRBD2|TRBV5-6|TRBJ2-7|15|NA
CASSFGLAVSYEQYF
TGTGCCAGCAGCTTCGGACTAGCGGTTTCCTACGAGCAGTACTTC
>TRBD1|TRBV7-9|TRBJ2-5|14|NA
CASNPQGAVETQYF
TGTGCCAGCAACCCCCAGGGGGCCGTTGAGACCCAGTACTTC
>NA|TRBV7-9|TRBJ1-6|15|NA
CASSFSPWQPSFLHF
TGTGCCAGCAGCTTCTCCCCGTGGCAGCCGAGCTTCCTCCACTTT
>NA|TRBV15|TRBJ1-6|13|NA
CATSPRLVSPLHF
TGTGCCACCAGCCCTCGGTTGGTTTCACCCCTCCACTTT
>NA|TRBV28|TRBJ1-1|15|NA
CASSSWATMNTEAFF
TGTGCCAGCAGTTCATGGGCGACAATGAACACTGAAGCTTTCTTT
>NA|TRBV4-1|TRBJ2-7|14|few
CASSQDVVPPEQYF
TGCGCCAGCAGCCAAGATGTGGTTCCTCCCGAGCAGTACTTC
>NA|TRBV6-1|TRBJ1-5|14|NA
CASSEGQKNQPQHF
TGTGCCAGCAGTGAAGGACAGAAGAATCAGCCCCAGCATTTT